This is a list of T cell receptor beta chains from one sample in a study of blood T cell repertoires in COVID-19. TCRdb's copy holds only in-frame clones and misses some; the assay was immunoSEQ multiplex PCR. The sample has approximately 220,000 clones, 65% to 85% seen once; the top ten hold 3%. Sequencing input: peripheral blood. These receptors were obtained from a woman between 25 and 40 years old who had recovered from COVID-19. The CDR3 runs from the conserved cysteine through the conserved F or W. Each record gives: D gene, V gene, clone size, J gene, CDR3 DNA, CDR3 protein. A D gene is named only where the DNA matches it firmly. A row's size may be missing; if present it is once, few, many or a size class.

d_gene: NA
v_gene: TRBV6-1
abundance: NA
j_gene: TRBJ2-1
CDR3nt: TGTGCCAGCAGTGAAGCGGCAGGGGACAATGAGCAGTTCTTC
CDR3aa: CASSEAAGDNEQFF

d_gene: NA
v_gene: TRBV19
abundance: NA
j_gene: TRBJ2-1
CDR3nt: TGTGCCAGTAGCCCTAGCGAAGCATCCTACAATGAGCAGTTCTTC
CDR3aa: CASSPSEASYNEQFF

d_gene: NA
v_gene: TRBV5-4
abundance: once
j_gene: TRBJ2-1
CDR3nt: TGTGCCAGCAGCACCCGGCGGGGGGACAGGGCCTACAATGAGCAGTTCTTC
CDR3aa: CASSTRRGDRAYNEQFF

d_gene: TRBD1
v_gene: TRBV6-5
abundance: few
j_gene: TRBJ1-3
CDR3nt: TGTGCCAGCAGTTACTTGAGTAAGGGACAGGGAAACACCATATATTTT
CDR3aa: CASSYLSKGQGNTIYF

d_gene: TRBD2
v_gene: TRBV5-1
abundance: NA
j_gene: TRBJ2-5
CDR3nt: TGCGCCAGCAGCTTGGCCGGGACTAGCGAAGAGACCCAGTACTTC
CDR3aa: CASSLAGTSEETQYF

d_gene: NA
v_gene: TRBV19
abundance: NA
j_gene: TRBJ1-1
CDR3nt: TGTGCCAGCCGAGTAATAGGACAGAACACTGAAGCTTTCTTT
CDR3aa: CASRVIGQNTEAFF

d_gene: NA
v_gene: TRBV5-1
abundance: NA
j_gene: TRBJ1-2
CDR3nt: TGCGCCAGCAGCCCCACTTTGACAGCTAACTATGGCTACACCTTC
CDR3aa: CASSPTLTANYGYTF

d_gene: NA
v_gene: TRBV6-1
abundance: NA
j_gene: TRBJ2-7
CDR3nt: TGTGCCAGCAGTGACAGGGGCCTATCCTACGAGCAGTACTTC
CDR3aa: CASSDRGLSYEQYF

d_gene: TRBD1
v_gene: TRBV27
abundance: NA
j_gene: TRBJ1-1
CDR3nt: TGTGCCAGCAGGGCGGGACAGGGATTCCCTGAAGCTTTCTTT
CDR3aa: CASRAGQGFPEAFF

d_gene: TRBD2
v_gene: TRBV19
abundance: NA
j_gene: TRBJ2-5
CDR3nt: TGTGCCAGTAGTGAGCGCGGGAGGCCCCTTGAGACCCAGTACTTC
CDR3aa: CASSERGRPLETQYF

d_gene: TRBD2
v_gene: TRBV7-6
abundance: few
j_gene: TRBJ2-5
CDR3nt: TGTGCCAGCAGCTCAAGGACTAGCGGCTTTCAAGAGACCCAGTACTTC
CDR3aa: CASSSRTSGFQETQYF

d_gene: TRBD1
v_gene: TRBV6-5
abundance: NA
j_gene: TRBJ2-7
CDR3nt: TGTGCCAGCATCAGGGGGCTCGCCTCCTACGAGCAGTACTTC
CDR3aa: CASIRGLASYEQYF

d_gene: TRBD2
v_gene: TRBV4-2
abundance: NA
j_gene: TRBJ2-4
CDR3nt: TGTGCCAGCAGCCAAGATCCAGTTGCGGGAGGGGTTGAAAACATTCAGTACTTC
CDR3aa: CASSQDPVAGGVENIQYF

d_gene: TRBD2
v_gene: TRBV10-3
abundance: NA
j_gene: TRBJ2-1
CDR3nt: TGTGCCATCAGTGAGGTTCTAGCGGGAGGGCTCGGTGAGCAGTTCTTC
CDR3aa: CAISEVLAGGLGEQFF

d_gene: NA
v_gene: TRBV5-5
abundance: many
j_gene: TRBJ2-4
CDR3nt: TGTGCCAGCAGCTTGGGGCCCCTAGCCAAAAACATTCAGTACTTC
CDR3aa: CASSLGPLAKNIQYF

d_gene: NA
v_gene: TRBV6-6
abundance: NA
j_gene: TRBJ1-6
CDR3nt: TGTGCCAGCAGTTACTCGAGCATAAAAGAGTCACCCCTCCACTTT
CDR3aa: CASSYSSIKESPLHF

d_gene: TRBD2
v_gene: TRBV27
abundance: NA
j_gene: TRBJ2-7
CDR3nt: TGTGCCAGCGCTAGCGGGAGGGCCTACGAGCAGTACTTC
CDR3aa: CASASGRAYEQYF